This T cell receptor (beta chain) was profiled in a study of cytomegalovirus exposure and HLA in healthy donors. Study-level points and caveats: Diagnosis of cytomegalovirus status made by the classifier reportedly showed high specificity and sensitivity. In a later analysis, productive TCRs from donors in an Asian-associated ancestry cluster reportedly carried fewer N-insertions than the cohort mean. Among the sequence variants, a highly shared cluster was likely an artifact of sequencing.

Nominal health characterized the donors when sampled, though unrecorded immune exposures were likely. Points on this clone: Antigen unknown.

Researchers ran the PCR with 60 Vbeta and 13 Jbeta primers. The repertoire was sequenced with immunoSEQ multiplex PCR; TCRdb's copy has only in-frame clones and lacks some. Counted here are 140,000 to 150,000 clones, 8.5% to 10% occurring once; the ten biggest clones make up under 2%. The V gene's germline CDR1 is SNHLY and CDR2 FYNNEI. The CDR3 loop spans 16 amino acids. V was clipped by 1 base and J by 2 bases; unmatched bases: 6. The clonotype comes from a man over 45 in good health and CMV-seronegative. What was sequenced was PBMCs. V usage is TRBV2 and J usage is TRBJ2-3; TRBD2 matches at 7 bases. CDR3 sequence: CASSEGGTTYTDTQYF. The CDR3 DNA reads as TGTGCCAGCAGTGAAGGGGGGACTACATACACAGATACGCAGTATTTT.